Described below is a single TCR beta chain sequence and its context. The authors produced TCR alpha and TCR beta cDNA libraries with sample barcodes and UMIs by 5'RACE using constant-segment primers. From the 5' RACE reads, TCRdb called clonotypes with MiXCR, one entry per CDR3 protein. The table includes hundreds of thousands of distinct CDR3 sequences, approximately 16% detected once. This entry is derived from a study of T-cell memory formation after mild COVID-19. The CDR3 spans 15 residues. Germline V gene lookup returns CDR1 SGHRS and CDR2 YFSETQ. Trimming at V came to 4 bases and at J to 2 bases, leaving 5 bases not matched to a gene.

The chain has TRBV5-1 and TRBJ2-5, with 10 bases aligning to TRBD2. Input material: PBMCs or a T cell subset sorted from them (not recorded which). The sequence derives from a man between 18 and 35 years old who had mild COVID-19 (a few samples of this study predate the infection). Cell type and time point are not known. CDR3 loop: CASSEGTSVQETQYF. In DNA, the CDR3 is TGCGCCAGCAGCGAAGGGACTAGCGTTCAAGAGACCCAGTACTTC.